The T cell receptor (beta chain) described here comes from a study of blood T cell repertoires in COVID-19. About the research overall: The analysed material was cDNA or gDNA that came from T cells, B-cell-depleted T cells, or PBMCs.

As handled by the study authors: Researchers report that nucleated cell counts were estimated from reference gene primer amplification. Clones were sequenced by immunoSEQ multiplex PCR, and TCRdb holds only the in-frame ones, with some missing. For V, J and clone size, that table is used; D and trimming come from the DNA. The sample lists about 240,000 clones; approximately 84% were seen once. This CDR3 region has 17 residues. CDR1 and CDR2 from the germline V gene are LGHNA and YNFKEQ. V lost 0 bases, J lost 2 bases, and 9 bases stayed unmatched. Sequencing input: PBMCs or T cells enriched from blood (not recorded which). This rearrangement joins TRBV4-2 to TRBJ2-7; TRBD2 matches 8 bases. The receptor was isolated from a woman between 35 and 50 years old with acute COVID-19. The CDR3 spells CASSQESGGYTPYEQYF. In DNA form, the CDR3 reads TGTGCCAGCAGCCAAGAGAGCGGGGGTTATACGCCCTACGAGCAGTACTTC.